This TCR beta chain came from a study of cytomegalovirus exposure and HLA in healthy donors. Method: immunoSEQ multiplex PCR; TCRdb's copy keeps in-frame clones and lacks some. Of a few hundred thousand clones in the sample, 70% to 90% are singletons; the top ten hold approximately 0.95%. The CDR3 consists of 14 residues. CDR1 is MGHDK and CDR2 is SYGVNS in the germline V gene. The germline V and J ends were trimmed by 2 bases and 8 bases, with 13 bases remaining between them. This sequence was found in a young woman in good health and CMV-seronegative. The sample taken for sequencing was PBMCs. The V and J genes are TRBV25-1 and TRBJ1-5, with a tentative D call TRBD1 (5 bases). DNA of the CDR3: TGTGCCAGCAGTGAACCAGGGAATCTGGAGCCCCAGCATTTT. Residues: CASSEPGNLEPQHF.